What follows are 2 T cell receptor beta chains derived from one specimen sequenced in a study of shared clonotypes between healthy human individuals. The table came from immunoSEQ multiplex PCR; TCRdb's copy has only in-frame clones and leaves some out. The sample carries over a million clones, approximately 80% recorded once. The specimen sequenced was memory CD4+ T cells from PBMCs. Documented subset: CD45RA-negative fraction. These receptors originate from a man aged 18 to 30 in good health. Some clones in this sample may be carry-over from other donors' samples.

The CDR3 sequence: CASSAQEGGTYNEQFF. The CDR3, as DNA: TGCGCCAGCAGCGCCCAGGAGGGAGGTACCTACAATGAGCAGTTCTTC. The chain recombines TRBV5-1 with TRBJ2-1; weak D call: TRBD2 (6 bases). V gave up 4 bases and J gave up 2 bases, with 16 bases separating them. From germline, CDR1 is SGHRS and CDR2 YFSETQ. CDR3 length: 16 amino acids.

This clone was counted many times. In nucleotides, the CDR3 is TGTGCCATCAGTGGGAGTCGGGCAGGGGGGAACTATGGCTACACCTTC. Amino acid sequence: CAISGSRAGGNYGYTF. This rearrangement joins TRBV10-3 to TRBJ1-2, with 7 bases matching TRBD1. J gave up 2 bases and V 4 bases, and 10 bases lay outside the gene matches. The CDR3 sequence is 16 residues long. CDR1 ENHRY and CDR2 SYGVKD come from the germline V gene.